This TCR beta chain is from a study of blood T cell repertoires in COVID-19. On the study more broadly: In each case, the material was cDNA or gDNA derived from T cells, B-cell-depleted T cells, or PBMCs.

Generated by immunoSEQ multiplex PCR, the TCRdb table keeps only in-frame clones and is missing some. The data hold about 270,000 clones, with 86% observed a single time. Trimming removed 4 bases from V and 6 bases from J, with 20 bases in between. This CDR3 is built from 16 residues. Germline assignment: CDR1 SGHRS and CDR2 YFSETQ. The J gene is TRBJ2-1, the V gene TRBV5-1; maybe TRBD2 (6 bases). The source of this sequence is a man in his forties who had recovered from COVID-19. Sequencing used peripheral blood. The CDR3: CASSINRDWSSNEQFF. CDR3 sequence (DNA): TGCGCCAGCAGCATAAACCGGGACTGGAGCTCCAATGAGCAGTTCTTC.